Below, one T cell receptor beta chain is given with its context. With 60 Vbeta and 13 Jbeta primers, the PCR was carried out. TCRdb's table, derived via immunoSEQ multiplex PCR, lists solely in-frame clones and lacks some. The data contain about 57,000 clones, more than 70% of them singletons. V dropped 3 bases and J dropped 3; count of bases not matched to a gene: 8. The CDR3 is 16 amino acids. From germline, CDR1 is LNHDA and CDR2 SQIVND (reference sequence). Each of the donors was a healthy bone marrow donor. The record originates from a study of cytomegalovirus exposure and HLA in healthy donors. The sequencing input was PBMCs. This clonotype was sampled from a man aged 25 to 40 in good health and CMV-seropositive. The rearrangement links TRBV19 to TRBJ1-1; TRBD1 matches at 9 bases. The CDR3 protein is CASSIRLGQGDTEAFF. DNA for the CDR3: TGTGCCAGTAGTATCAGACTGGGACAGGGAGACACTGAAGCTTTCTTT.